A single sample is the source of the 3 T cell receptor beta chains below, sequenced in a study of immune cell composition in non-small cell lung cancer. Produced via immunoSEQ multiplex PCR; TCRdb's table is partial and in-frame only. Of 1,500 to 2,000 clones in the sample, about three quarters were seen once. The sequenced sample consisted of lung tumor tissue. These receptors were obtained from a human donor with non-small cell lung cancer.

This sequence joins TRBV6-4 and TRBJ2-3; D may be TRBD2 (6 bases). The CDR3 length is 14 residues. Between the trimmed V and J ends, which lost 4 bases and 2 bases, there was a span of 10 bases. Germline lookup yields CDR1 MRHNA and CDR2 SNTAGT. CDR3 in DNA: TGTGCCAGCAGTGTTACGGGGGTCACAGATACGCAGTATTTT. Its translation: CASSVTGVTDTQYF.

The chain has TRBV5-1 and TRBJ2-1; D might be TRBD1 (5 bases). The CDR3 extends over 13 amino acids. V was cut by 0 bases and J by 15 bases, with 16 bases left in between. Per germline, CDR1 SGHRS and CDR2 YFSETQ. CDR3 DNA: TGCGCCAGCAGCTTGGATTTGACAGTCCCAGGGTTCTTC. Its translation is CASSLDLTVPGFF.

The count of this clone is one. The chain has TRBV29-1 and TRBJ2-2, with D possibly TRBD1 on 6 matching bases. The V end lost 3 bases, the J end lost 6 bases, and 11 bases lay between the germline ends. The CDR3 runs 13 residues. Germline V gives CDR1 SQVTM, CDR2 ANQGSEA. CDR3 DNA: TGCAGCGTTGATTCCCCAGGGGCCGGGGAGCTGTTTTTT. This codes for CSVDSPGAGELFF.